These 18 T cell receptor beta chains came from one sample sequenced in a study of T cells in tuberculosis. The method was immunoSEQ multiplex PCR; TCRdb's version includes in-frame clones alone and lacks a portion of them. The table lists 20,000 to 25,000 clones, around nine tenths of them singletons, with about a sixth in the top ten. Specimen: PBMCs. All receptors come from a donor between 10 and 29 years old with latent tuberculosis or without tuberculosis infection. Some clones in this sample may be carry-over from other donors' samples.

CDR3 region: CSARDVDTQYF. The CDR3, as DNA: TGCAGTGCTAGAGACGTCGATACGCAGTATTTT. This sequence joins TRBV20-1 and TRBJ2-3; D gene uncertain. The V end lost 0 bases, the J end lost 6 bases, and 4 bases lay between the germline ends. CDR3 length equals 11 residues. CDR1 DFQATT and CDR2 SNEGSKA come from the germline V gene (reference sequence).

DNA for the CDR3: TGTGCCAGCAGCCTCCGCCGTTCAGCGAACACCGGGGAGCTGTTTTTT. It specifies CASSLRRSANTGELFF. The chain combines TRBV7-2 with TRBJ2-2; D uncertain. This CDR3 is 16 amino acids long. Germline V gene sequence: CDR1 SGHTA, CDR2 FQGNSA. Trimming removed 5 bases at V and 0 bases at J, with 13 bases between.

The chain combines TRBV6-5 with TRBJ1-5; weak D call: TRBD1 (6 bases). CDR1 and CDR2 (germline): MNHEY, SVGAGI. This CDR3 contains 14 residues. V was trimmed by 6 bases and J by 5 bases, leaving 14 bases between them. The CDR3 reads CASSKQGMHQPQHF. In nucleotides, the CDR3 is TGTGCCAGCAGCAAACAGGGTATGCATCAGCCCCAGCATTTT.

The V gene is TRBV19, the J gene TRBJ1-1, with no clear D. Germline V gene lookup returns CDR1 LNHDA and CDR2 SQIVND (reference sequence). With 7 bases removed from V and 1 base from J, the gap between germline ends came to 16 bases. This CDR3 spans 15 amino acids. CDR3 amino acids: CASNGYRERNTEAFF. Here the CDR3 DNA reads TGTGCCAGTAACGGGTATAGGGAGAGGAACACTGAAGCTTTCTTT.

The genes are TRBV25-1 and TRBJ2-3; possibly TRBD1 for D (6 bases). CDR1 MGHDK and CDR2 SYGVNS come from the germline V gene. V gave up 4 bases and J gave up 0 bases, with 14 bases separating them. This CDR3 contains 16 residues. Written as DNA, the CDR3 is TGTGCCAGCAGTGGGACGGACAGTACCAGCACAGATACGCAGTATTTT. Translating gives CASSGTDSTSTDTQYF.

In this sample, this clone turned up once. The V gene is TRBV7-6, the J gene TRBJ2-5, with TRBD1 as a possible D gene (6 bases). Germline assignment: CDR1 SGHVS and CDR2 FNYEAQ. The CDR3 covers 16 residues. V was trimmed by 5 bases and J by 4 bases, leaving 20 bases between them. CDR3 DNA: TGTGCCAGCAGCCCGGGGTGGGGGCCAAAGGGAGAGACCCAGTACTTC. It yields the protein CASSPGWGPKGETQYF.

The rearrangement joins TRBV11-2 to TRBJ2-1; D is ambiguous. Trimming left V 2 bases short and J 4 bases short, with 6 bases between. In germline, CDR1 is SGHAT, CDR2 FQNNGV. CDR3 length: 13 residues. The CDR3 sequence is CASSLIGYNEQFF. Written as DNA, the CDR3 is TGTGCCAGCAGCTTAATCGGGTACAATGAGCAGTTCTTC.

The chain has TRBV6-1 and TRBJ2-1; 9 bases align to TRBD1. V shed 6 bases, J shed 12 bases, and the junction held 12 bases outside the gene matches. The CDR3 runs to 14 residues. Germline V gives CDR1 MNHNS, CDR2 SASEGT. In DNA form, the CDR3 reads TGTGCCAGCAGGGACGGACAGGGGATTGGGGGGCAGTTCTTC. Translating gives CASRDGQGIGGQFF.

The genes are TRBV6-1 and TRBJ2-7; TRBD1 matches 7 bases. Looked up from germline, CDR1 is MNHNS and CDR2 is SASEGT. The CDR3 is 14 residues long. The V segment lost 7 bases and the J segment 3 bases; nucleotides outside the gene matches: 9. The CDR3 DNA follows: TGTGCCAGCAACCCCACCCAGGGGGACTACGAGCAGTACTTC. This translates into CASNPTQGDYEQYF.

The V and J genes are TRBV4-1 and TRBJ2-1, with a weak D call TRBD1 (6 bases). The CDR3 contains 13 residues. The V and J ends lost 4 bases and 4 bases respectively, with 8 bases between them. In germline, CDR1 is MGHRA, CDR2 YSYEKL. The DNA of the CDR3 is TGCGCCAGCAGCCCCGGACAGTACAATGAGCAGTTCTTC. Amino acids: CASSPGQYNEQFF.

The rearrangement links TRBV28 to TRBJ2-5, with TRBD1 matching over 9 bases. The CDR3 totals 18 residues. From germline, CDR1 is MDHEN and CDR2 SYDVKM. The V segment lost 3 bases and the J segment 6 bases; nucleotides outside the gene matches: 17. CDR3 sequence: CASSFRAFGTGNRKTQYF. CDR3 nucleotides: TGTGCCAGCAGTTTCCGTGCGTTCGGGACAGGGAATCGAAAGACCCAGTACTTC.

This clone was picked up one time. The chain joins TRBV5-4 to TRBJ2-3; weak D call: TRBD1 (7 bases). The V gene lost 4 bases and the J gene lost 3 bases, with 18 bases spanning the gap. The CDR3 length is 16 residues. Germline V gene lookup returns CDR1 SGHNT and CDR2 YYREEE (reference sequence). The CDR3 nucleotides read TGTGCCAGCAGCCCCTCGGTTCCAGGGGGGACAGATACGCAGTATTTT. It encodes CASSPSVPGGTDTQYF.

The V gene is TRBV4-3, the J gene TRBJ2-1; TRBD2 matches 10 bases. The CDR3 is 19 residues long. V lost 0 bases to trimming and J lost 7 bases; unmatched junction nucleotides: 15. CDR1 and CDR2 from the germline V gene are LGHNA and YSLEER. For the CDR3, the DNA is TGCGCCAGCAGCCAAGATCTTGCGGCTAGCGGGAGATTGTTTAATGAGCAGTTCTTC. This codes for CASSQDLAASGRLFNEQFF.

The gene calls are TRBV27 and TRBJ1-5; TRBD1 is a possible D gene (5 bases). With 2 bases removed from V and 3 bases from J, the gap between germline ends came to 14 bases. This CDR3 has 16 residues. CDR1 and CDR2 (germline): MNHEY, SMNVEV (reference sequence). In nucleotides, the CDR3 is TGTGCCAGCAGTTTAAACTGGGCAGGGTTCAATCAGCCCCAGCATTTT. It specifies CASSLNWAGFNQPQHF.

This chain links TRBV25-1 with TRBJ2-7, with 8 bases identical to TRBD2. CDR1 is MGHDK and CDR2 is SYGVNS in the germline V gene. The V gene end was trimmed by 6 bases and the J gene end by 3 bases; junction bases not matched to a gene: 10. This CDR3 is built from 15 residues. The CDR3 DNA follows: TGTGCCAGCAGCACTAGCCCGGGACTAGGCTACGAGCAGTACTTC. As protein: CASSTSPGLGYEQYF.

With regard to this clone: The junction and the germline gene differ at one end; a read error may be behind it. This chain links TRBV7-7 with TRBJ1-1; no reliable D call. Germline loops: CDR1 SSHAT, CDR2 FNYEAQ (reference sequence). The CDR3 loop spans 13 amino acids. The CDR3, as DNA: TGTGCTAGCAGCCTACACAGGAACACTGAAGCTTTCTTT. Residues: CASSLHRNTEAFF.

The V call is TRBV29-1, the J call TRBJ1-1, with 8 bases aligning to TRBD1. V was clipped by 7 bases and J by 0 bases; unmatched bases: 10. The CDR3 is 15 amino acids. The germline CDR1 and CDR2 sequences are SQVTM and ANQGSEA. Here the CDR3 reads CSGNRGSFMNTEAFF. In nucleotides, the CDR3 is TGCAGCGGGAACAGGGGGTCCTTCATGAACACTGAAGCTTTCTTT. Full variable domain (outside the CDR3, taken from reference TRBV29-1 and TRBJ1-1): SAVISQKPSRDICQRGTSLTIQCQVDSQVTMMFWYRQQPGQSLTLIATANQGSEATYESGFVIDKFPISRPNLTFSTLTVSNMSPEDSSIYLCSGNRGSFMNTEAFFGQGTRLTVV.

The rearrangement uses TRBV18 and TRBJ1-1, with D perhaps TRBD1 (6 bases). CDR3 length equals 16 residues. Per the germline V gene, CDR1 is KGHSH and CDR2 is LQKENI. The ends were cut back, 4 bases at V and 6 bases at J, with 21 bases in the middle. The CDR3 sequence: CASSLAGQIEGAEAFF. The DNA for the CDR3 is TGTGCCAGCTCACTAGCCGGACAGATCGAGGGGGCTGAAGCTTTCTTT. The whole variable domain, filled in from reference TRBV18 and TRBJ1-1, reads NAGVMQNPRHLVRRRGQEARLRCSPMKGHSHVYWYRQLPEEGLKFMVYLQKENIIDESGMPKERFSAEFPKEGPSILRIQQVVRGDSAAYFCASSLAGQIEGAEAFFGQGTRLTVV.